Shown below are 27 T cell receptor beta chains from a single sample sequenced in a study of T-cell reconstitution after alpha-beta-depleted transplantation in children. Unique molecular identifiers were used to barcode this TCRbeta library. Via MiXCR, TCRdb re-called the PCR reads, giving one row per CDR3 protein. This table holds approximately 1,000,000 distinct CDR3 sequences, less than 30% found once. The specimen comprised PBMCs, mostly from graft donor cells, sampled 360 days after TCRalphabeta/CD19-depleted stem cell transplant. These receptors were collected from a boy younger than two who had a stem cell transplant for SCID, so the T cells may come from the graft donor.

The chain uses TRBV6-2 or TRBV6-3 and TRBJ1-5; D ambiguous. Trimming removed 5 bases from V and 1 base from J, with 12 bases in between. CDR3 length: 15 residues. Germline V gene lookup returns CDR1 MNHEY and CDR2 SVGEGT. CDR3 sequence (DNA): TGTGCCAGCAGTATGGCCGGTAGAAGCAATCAGCCCCAGCATTTT. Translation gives CASSMAGRSNQPQHF.

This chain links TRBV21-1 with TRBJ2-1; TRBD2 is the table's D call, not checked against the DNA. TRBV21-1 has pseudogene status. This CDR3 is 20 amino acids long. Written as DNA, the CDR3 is TGTGCCAGCAGCAACGCGGGCGGAGGGACTAGCGGGGGTTGTTGCAATGAGCAGTTCTTC. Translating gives CASSNAGGGTSGGCCNEQFF.

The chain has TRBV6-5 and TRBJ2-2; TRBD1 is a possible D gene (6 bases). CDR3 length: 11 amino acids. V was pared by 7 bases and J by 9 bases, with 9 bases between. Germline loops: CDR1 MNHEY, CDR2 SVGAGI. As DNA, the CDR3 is TGTGCCAGCACTCAGGGGAGGGAGCTGTTTTTT. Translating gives CASTQGRELFF.

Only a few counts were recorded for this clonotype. This CDR3 reads CASRGRSDSLYNEQFF. The CDR3 nucleotides are TGTGCCAGCAGAGGAAGGAGCGACAGCTTATACAATGAGCAGTTCTTC. The rearrangement uses TRBV6-5 and TRBJ2-1; weak D call: TRBD1 (5 bases). Trimming removed 6 bases from V and 4 bases from J, with 19 bases in between. Germline V lookup: CDR1 MNHEY, CDR2 SVGAGI. The CDR3 runs to 16 residues.

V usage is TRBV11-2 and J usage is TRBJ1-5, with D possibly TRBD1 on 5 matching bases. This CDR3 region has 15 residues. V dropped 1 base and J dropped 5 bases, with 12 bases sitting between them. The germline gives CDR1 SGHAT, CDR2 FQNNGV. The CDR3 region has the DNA TGTGCCAGCAGCTTAGGGTACAGGTCGGATCAGCCCCAGCATTTT. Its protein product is CASSLGYRSDQPQHF.

Written as DNA, the CDR3 is TGTGCCAGCAGCTTAAAAGGGAGGAAGACCCAGTACTTC. Translating it yields CASSLKGRKTQYF. The chain links TRBV7-7 to TRBJ2-5, with D possibly being TRBD2 (6 bases). CDR1 and CDR2 from the germline V gene are SSHAT and FNYEAQ (reference sequence). The germline V and J ends were trimmed by 2 bases and 6 bases, with 10 bases remaining between them. The CDR3 sequence is 13 residues long.

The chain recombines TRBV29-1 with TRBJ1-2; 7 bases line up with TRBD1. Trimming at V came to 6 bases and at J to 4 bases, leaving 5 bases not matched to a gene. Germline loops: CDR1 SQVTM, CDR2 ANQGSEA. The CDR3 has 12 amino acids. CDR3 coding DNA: TGCAGCGTCCCCAGGGACAGCTATGGCTACACCTTC. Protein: CSVPRDSYGYTF.

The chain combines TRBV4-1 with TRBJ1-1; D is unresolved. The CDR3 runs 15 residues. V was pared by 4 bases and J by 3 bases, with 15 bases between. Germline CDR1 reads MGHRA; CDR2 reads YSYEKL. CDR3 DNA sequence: TGCGCCAGCAGCCGAGCGGGCCCCTTCGACACTGAAGCTTTCTTT. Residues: CASSRAGPFDTEAFF.

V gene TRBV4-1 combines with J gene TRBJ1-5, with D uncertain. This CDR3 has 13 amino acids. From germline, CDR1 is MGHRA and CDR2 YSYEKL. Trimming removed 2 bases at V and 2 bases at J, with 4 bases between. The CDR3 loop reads CASSQQGNQPQHF. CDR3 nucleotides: TGCGCCAGCAGCCAACAGGGCAATCAGCCCCAGCATTTT.

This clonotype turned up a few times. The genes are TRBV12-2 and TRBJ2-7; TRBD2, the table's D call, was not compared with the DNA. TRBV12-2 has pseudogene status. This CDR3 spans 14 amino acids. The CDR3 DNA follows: TGTGCAAGTCGCTTAGCAGGGCCTACCTACGAGCAGTACTTC. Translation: CASRLAGPTYEQYF.

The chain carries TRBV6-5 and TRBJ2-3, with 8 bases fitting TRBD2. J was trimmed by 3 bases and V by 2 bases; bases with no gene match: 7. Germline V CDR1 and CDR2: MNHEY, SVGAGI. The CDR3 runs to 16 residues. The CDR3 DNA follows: TGTGCCAGCAGTTACGGACGGGGGGGCGTGACAGATACGCAGTATTTT. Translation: CASSYGRGGVTDTQYF.

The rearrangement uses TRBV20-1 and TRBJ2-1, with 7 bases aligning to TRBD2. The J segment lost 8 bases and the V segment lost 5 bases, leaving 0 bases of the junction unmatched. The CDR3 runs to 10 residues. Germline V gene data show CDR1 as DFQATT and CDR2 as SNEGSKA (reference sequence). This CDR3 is CSAGRDEQFF. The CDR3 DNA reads TGCAGTGCTGGGAGGGATGAGCAGTTCTTC.

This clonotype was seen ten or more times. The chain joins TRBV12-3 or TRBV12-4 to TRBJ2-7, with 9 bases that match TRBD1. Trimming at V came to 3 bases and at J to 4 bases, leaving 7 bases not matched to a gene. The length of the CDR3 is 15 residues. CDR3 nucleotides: TGTGCCAGCAGTTTTCGGACAGGGGCAGGGTACGAGCAGTACTTC. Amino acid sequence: CASSFRTGAGYEQYF.

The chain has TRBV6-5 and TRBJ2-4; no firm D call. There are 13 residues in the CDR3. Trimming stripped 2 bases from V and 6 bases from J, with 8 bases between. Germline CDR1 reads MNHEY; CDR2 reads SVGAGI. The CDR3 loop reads CASSYGDRNIQYF. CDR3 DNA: TGTGCCAGCAGTTACGGGGATAGAAACATTCAGTACTTC.

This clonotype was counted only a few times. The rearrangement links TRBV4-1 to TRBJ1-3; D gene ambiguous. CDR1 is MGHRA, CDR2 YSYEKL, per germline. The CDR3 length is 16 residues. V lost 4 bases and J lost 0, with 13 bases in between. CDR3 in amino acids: CASSRVQFSSGNTIYF. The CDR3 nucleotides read TGCGCCAGCAGCCGGGTACAGTTCTCCTCTGGAAACACCATATATTTT.

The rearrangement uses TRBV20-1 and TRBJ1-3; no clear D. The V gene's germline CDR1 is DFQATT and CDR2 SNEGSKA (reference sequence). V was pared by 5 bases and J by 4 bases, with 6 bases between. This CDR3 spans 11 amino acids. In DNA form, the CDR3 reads TGCAGTGCTGGAACAGGAAACACCATATATTTT. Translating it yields CSAGTGNTIYF.

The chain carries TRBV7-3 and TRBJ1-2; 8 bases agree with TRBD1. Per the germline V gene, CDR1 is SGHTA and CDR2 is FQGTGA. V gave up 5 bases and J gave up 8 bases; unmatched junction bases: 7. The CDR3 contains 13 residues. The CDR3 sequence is CASSTTGGGGYTF. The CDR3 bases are TGTGCCAGCAGCACAACAGGGGGAGGGGGCTACACCTTC. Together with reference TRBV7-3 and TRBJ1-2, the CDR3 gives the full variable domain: GAGVSQTPSNKVTEKGKYVELRCDPISGHTALYWYRQSLGQGPEFLIYFQGTGAADDSGLPNDRFFAVRPEGSVSTLKIQRTERGDSAVYLCASSTTGGGGYTFGSGTRLTVV.

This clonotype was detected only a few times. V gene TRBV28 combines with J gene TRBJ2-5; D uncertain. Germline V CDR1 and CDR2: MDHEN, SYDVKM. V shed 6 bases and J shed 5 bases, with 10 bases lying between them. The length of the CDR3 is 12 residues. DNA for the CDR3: TGTGCCAGCAGGGTCCCTCGGGAGACCCAGTACTTC. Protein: CASRVPRETQYF.

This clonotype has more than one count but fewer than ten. The DNA of the CDR3 is TGTGCCAGCGGGCGGGACGGCTCCTACGAGCAGTACTTC. Protein sequence: CASGRDGSYEQYF. The chain is built from TRBV6-1 and TRBJ2-7; D possibly corresponds to TRBD2 (6 bases). The germline V and J ends were trimmed by 8 bases and 0 bases, with 11 bases remaining between them. Germline V CDR1 and CDR2: MNHNS, SASEGT. The CDR3 covers 13 residues.

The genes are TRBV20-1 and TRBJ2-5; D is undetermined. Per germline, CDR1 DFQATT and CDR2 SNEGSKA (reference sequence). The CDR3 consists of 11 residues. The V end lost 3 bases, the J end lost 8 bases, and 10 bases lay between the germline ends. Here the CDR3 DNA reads TGCAGTGCTAGTCTCTTGTCCACCCAGTACTTC. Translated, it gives CSASLLSTQYF.

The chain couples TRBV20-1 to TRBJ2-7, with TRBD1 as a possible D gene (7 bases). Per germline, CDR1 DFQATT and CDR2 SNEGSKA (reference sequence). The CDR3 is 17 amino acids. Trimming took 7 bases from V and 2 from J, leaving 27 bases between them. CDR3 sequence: CSVGGGRDSVFTYEQYF. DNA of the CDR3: TGCAGTGTTGGAGGGGGCCGGGACAGCGTATTTACCTACGAGCAGTACTTC.

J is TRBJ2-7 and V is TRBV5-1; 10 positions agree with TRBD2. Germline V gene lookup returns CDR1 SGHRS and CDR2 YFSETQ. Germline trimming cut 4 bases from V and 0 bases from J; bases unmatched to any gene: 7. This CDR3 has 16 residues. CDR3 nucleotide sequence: TGCGCCAGCAGCCCAGCCCTAGCGGGGGCCTCCTACGAGCAGTACTTC. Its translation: CASSPALAGASYEQYF.

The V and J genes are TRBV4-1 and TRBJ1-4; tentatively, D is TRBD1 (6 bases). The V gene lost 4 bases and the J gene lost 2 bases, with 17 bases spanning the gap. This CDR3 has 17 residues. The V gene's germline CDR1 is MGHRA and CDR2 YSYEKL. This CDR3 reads CASSLGGLGKTNEKLFF. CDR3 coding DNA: TGCGCCAGCAGCCTAGGGGGGTTGGGCAAGACTAATGAAAAACTGTTTTTT.

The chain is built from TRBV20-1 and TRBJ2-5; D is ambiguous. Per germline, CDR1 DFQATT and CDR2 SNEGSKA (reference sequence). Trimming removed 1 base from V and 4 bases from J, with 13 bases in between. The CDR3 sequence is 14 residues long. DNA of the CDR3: TGCAGTGCTAGAGTCACACAGTTATTAGAGACCCAGTACTTC. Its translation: CSARVTQLLETQYF.

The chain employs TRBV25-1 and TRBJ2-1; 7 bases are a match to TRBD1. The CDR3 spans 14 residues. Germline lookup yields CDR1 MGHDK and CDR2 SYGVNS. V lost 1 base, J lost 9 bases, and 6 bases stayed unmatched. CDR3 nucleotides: TGTGCCAGCAGTGAATGGAGACAGGGCGGTGAGCAGTTCTTC. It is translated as CASSEWRQGGEQFF. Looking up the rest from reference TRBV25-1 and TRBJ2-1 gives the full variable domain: EADIYQTPRYLVIGTGKKITLECSQTMGHDKMYWYQQDPGMELHLIHYSYGVNSTEKGDLSSESTVSRIRTEHFPLTLESARPSHTSQYLCASSEWRQGGEQFFGPGTRLTVL.

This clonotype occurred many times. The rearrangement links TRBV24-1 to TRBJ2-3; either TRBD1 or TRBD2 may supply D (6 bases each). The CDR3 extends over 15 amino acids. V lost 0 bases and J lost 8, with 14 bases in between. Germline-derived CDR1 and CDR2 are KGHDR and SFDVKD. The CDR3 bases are TGTGCCACCAGTGATTTGCAGGGGAAGGGAGGTACGCAGTATTTT. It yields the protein CATSDLQGKGGTQYF.

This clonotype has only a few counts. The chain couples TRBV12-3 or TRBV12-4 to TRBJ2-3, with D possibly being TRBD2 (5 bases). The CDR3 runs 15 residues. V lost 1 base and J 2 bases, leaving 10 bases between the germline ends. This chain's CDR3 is CASSLEASPTDTQYF. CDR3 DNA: TGTGCCAGCAGTTTAGAGGCTAGCCCCACAGATACGCAGTATTTT.